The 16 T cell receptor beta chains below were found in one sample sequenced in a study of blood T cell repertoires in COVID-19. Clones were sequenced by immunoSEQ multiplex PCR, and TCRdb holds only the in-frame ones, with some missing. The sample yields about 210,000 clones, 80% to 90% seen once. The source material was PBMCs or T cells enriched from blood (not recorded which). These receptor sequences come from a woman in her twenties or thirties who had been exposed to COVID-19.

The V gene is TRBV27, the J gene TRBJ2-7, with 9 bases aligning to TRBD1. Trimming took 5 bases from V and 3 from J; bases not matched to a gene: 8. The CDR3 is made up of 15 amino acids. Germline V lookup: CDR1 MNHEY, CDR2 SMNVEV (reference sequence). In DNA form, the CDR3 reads TGTGCCAGCAGTATCTCCGGGACAGGGCACTACGAGCAGTACTTC. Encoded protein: CASSISGTGHYEQYF.

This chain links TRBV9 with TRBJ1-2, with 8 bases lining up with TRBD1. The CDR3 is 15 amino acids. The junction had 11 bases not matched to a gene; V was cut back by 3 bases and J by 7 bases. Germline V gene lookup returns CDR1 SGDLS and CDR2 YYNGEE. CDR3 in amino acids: CASSADRGPLGGYTF. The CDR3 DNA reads TGTGCCAGCAGCGCCGACAGGGGACCCCTCGGTGGCTACACCTTC.

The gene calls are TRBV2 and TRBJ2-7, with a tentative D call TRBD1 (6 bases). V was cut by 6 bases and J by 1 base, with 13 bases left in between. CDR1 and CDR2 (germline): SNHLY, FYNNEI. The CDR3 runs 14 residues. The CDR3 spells CASRAQGGSYEQYF. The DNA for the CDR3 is TGTGCCAGCAGAGCACAGGGCGGTTCCTACGAGCAGTACTTC.

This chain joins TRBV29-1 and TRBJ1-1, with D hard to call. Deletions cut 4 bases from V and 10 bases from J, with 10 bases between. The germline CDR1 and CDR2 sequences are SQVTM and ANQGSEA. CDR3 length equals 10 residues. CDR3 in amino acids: CSVVGSRAFF. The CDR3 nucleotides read TGCAGCGTTGTGGGCAGCCGAGCTTTCTTT.

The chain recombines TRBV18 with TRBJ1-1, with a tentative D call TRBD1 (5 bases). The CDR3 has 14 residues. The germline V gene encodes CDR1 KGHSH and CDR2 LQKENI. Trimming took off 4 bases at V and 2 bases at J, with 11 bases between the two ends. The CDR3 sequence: CASSLSTANTEAFF. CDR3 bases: TGTGCCAGCTCACTTTCGACAGCTAACACTGAAGCTTTCTTT.

The CDR3 region has the DNA TGTGCCAGCAGGACCCAAACAGGGTACGAGCAGTACTTC. Its translation: CASRTQTGYEQYF. This chain uses TRBV6-5 with TRBJ2-7; D might be TRBD1 (6 bases). V lost 6 bases to trimming and J lost 4 bases, with 13 bases between them. The CDR3 has 13 residues. CDR1 MNHEY and CDR2 SVGAGI come from the germline V gene.

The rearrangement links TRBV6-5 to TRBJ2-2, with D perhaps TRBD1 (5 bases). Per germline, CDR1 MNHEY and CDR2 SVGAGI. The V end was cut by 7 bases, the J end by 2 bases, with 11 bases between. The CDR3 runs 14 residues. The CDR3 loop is CASTQGINTGELFF. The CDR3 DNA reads TGTGCCAGCACGCAGGGAATAAACACCGGGGAGCTGTTTTTT.

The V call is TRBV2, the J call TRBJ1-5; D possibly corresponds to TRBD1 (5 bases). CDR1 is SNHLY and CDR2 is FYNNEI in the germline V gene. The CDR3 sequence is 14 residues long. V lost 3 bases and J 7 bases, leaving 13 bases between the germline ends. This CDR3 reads CASSDRGIKQPQHF. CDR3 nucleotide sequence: TGTGCCAGCAGTGATCGGGGGATTAAGCAGCCCCAGCATTTT.

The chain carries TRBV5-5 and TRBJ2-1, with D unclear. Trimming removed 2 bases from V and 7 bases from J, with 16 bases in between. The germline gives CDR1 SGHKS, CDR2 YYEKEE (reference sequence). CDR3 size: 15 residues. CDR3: CASSFWQAFGNEQFF. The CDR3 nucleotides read TGTGCCAGCAGCTTTTGGCAGGCCTTCGGTAATGAGCAGTTCTTC.

CDR3 in DNA: TGCGCCAGCAGCTTGGACGGACTCTATGGCTACACCTTC. Translation gives CASSLDGLYGYTF. This rearrangement joins TRBV5-1 to TRBJ1-2; D not resolved. V was shortened by 0 bases and J by 4 bases, with 7 bases between the two germline ends. Per germline, CDR1 SGHRS and CDR2 YFSETQ. The length of the CDR3 is 13 residues. Variable domain in full (rest from reference TRBV5-1 and TRBJ1-2): KAGVTQTPRYLIKTRGQQVTLSCSPISGHRSVSWYQQTPGQGLQFLFEYFSETQRNKGNFPGRFSGRQFSNSRSEMNVSTLELGDSALYLCASSLDGLYGYTFGSGTRLTVV.

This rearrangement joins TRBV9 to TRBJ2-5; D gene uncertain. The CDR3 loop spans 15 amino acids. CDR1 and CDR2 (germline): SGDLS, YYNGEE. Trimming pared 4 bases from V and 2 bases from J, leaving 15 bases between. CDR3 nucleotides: TGTGCCAGCAGCTTAGAGTCGGTCGGGCAAGAGACCCAGTACTTC. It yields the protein CASSLESVGQETQYF.

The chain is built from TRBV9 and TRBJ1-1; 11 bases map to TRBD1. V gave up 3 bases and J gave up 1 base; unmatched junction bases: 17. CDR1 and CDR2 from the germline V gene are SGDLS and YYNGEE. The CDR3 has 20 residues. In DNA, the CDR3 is TGTGCCAGCAGCGACACAAAGGGACAGGGGGACTCTGGTGGGAACACTGAAGCTTTCTTT. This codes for CASSDTKGQGDSGGNTEAFF.

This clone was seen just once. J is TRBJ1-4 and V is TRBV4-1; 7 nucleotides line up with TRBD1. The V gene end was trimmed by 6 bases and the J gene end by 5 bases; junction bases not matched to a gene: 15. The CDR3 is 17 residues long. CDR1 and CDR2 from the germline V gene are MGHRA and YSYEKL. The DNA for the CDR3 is TGCGCCAGCAGTCGAGGGGCGGGCGAGACAGGGAATGAAAAACTGTTTTTT. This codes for CASSRGAGETGNEKLFF.

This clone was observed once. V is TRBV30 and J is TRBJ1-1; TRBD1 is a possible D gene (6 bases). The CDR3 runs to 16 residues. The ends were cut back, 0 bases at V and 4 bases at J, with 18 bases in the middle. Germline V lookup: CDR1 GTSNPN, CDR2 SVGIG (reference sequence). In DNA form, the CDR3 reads TGTGCCTGGAGTGTAGGGTGGAAGGGGGGGAGCACTGAAGCTTTCTTT. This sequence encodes CAWSVGWKGGSTEAFF.

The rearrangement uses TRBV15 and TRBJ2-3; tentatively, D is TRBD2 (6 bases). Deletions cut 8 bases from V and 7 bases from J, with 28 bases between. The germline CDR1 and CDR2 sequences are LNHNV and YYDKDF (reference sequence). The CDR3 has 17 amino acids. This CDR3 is CATERVSGSAHTNTQYF. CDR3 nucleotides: TGTGCCACCGAGCGGGTGTCCGGGTCTGCACACACGAATACGCAGTATTTT.

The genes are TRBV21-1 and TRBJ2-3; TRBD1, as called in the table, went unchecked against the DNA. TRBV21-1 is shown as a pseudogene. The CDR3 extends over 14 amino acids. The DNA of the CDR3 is TGTGCCAGCAGCGAGACAGGTTTGACAGATACGCAGTATTTT. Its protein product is CASSETGLTDTQYF.